These T cell receptor beta chains were read from a single sample in a study of blood T cell repertoires in COVID-19. TCRdb's copy holds only in-frame clones and misses some; the assay was immunoSEQ multiplex PCR. The table shows just under 250,000 clones, with around 86% occurring only once. The specimen sequenced was peripheral blood. These receptors were taken from a woman in her 30s who had recovered from COVID-19. CDR3s include the opening cysteine and the closing phenylalanine or tryptophan. D genes are given only for firm matches. Part of the rows lack a size; the others show once, few, many or a class for expanded clones.

d_call j_call v_call clone_size cdr3_aa cdr3_nt
- TRBJ2-1 TRBV11-3 - CASSLAAGNEQFF TGTGCCAGCAGCTTAGCGGCAGGGAATGAGCAGTTCTTC
TRBD1 TRBJ1-4 TRBV4-1 - CASSLGTGTDEKLFF TGCGCCAGCAGCCTGGGGACAGGGACGGATGAAAAACTGTTTTTT
- TRBJ2-2 TRBV9 - CASSVGRALNTGELFF TGTGCCAGCAGCGTAGGGCGGGCCCTGAACACCGGGGAGCTGTTTTTT
- TRBJ1-2 TRBV19 - CATDRQGGYTF TGTGCCACCGACAGGCAGGGTGGCTACACCTTC
TRBD1 TRBJ1-6 TRBV27 once CASSWGQGGSPLHF TGTGCCAGCAGCTGGGGACAGGGTGGTTCACCCCTCCACTTT
TRBD1 TRBJ1-1 TRBV5-1 - CASSLRQGTSTEAFF TGCGCCAGCAGCTTGCGACAGGGGACCAGCACTGAAGCTTTCTTT
TRBD1 TRBJ1-2 TRBV6-5 - CASSPTGRRGYTF TGTGCCAGCAGTCCGACAGGGCGTAGAGGCTACACCTTC
- TRBJ1-4 TRBV5-6 - CASSLSGGETGNEKLFF TGTGCCAGCAGCTTGAGTGGGGGCGAGACGGGTAATGAAAAACTGTTTTTT
- TRBJ2-1 TRBV3-1/TRBV3-2 once CASSQEGVFEQFF TGTGCCAGCAGCCAAGAAGGGGTTTTTGAGCAGTTCTTC
- TRBJ1-1 TRBV3-1/TRBV3-2 - CASSQIYSNTEAFF TGTGCCAGCAGCCAAATTTACTCGAACACTGAAGCTTTCTTT
- TRBJ1-1 TRBV6-2/TRBV6-3 once CASSYDSNTEAFF TGTGCCAGCAGTTACGACAGCAACACTGAAGCTTTCTTT
TRBD2 TRBJ2-3 TRBV10-3 - CASSSGGSPGLGSDTQYF TGTGCCAGCAGCAGCGGGGGTTCACCGGGACTAGGGTCAGATACGCAGTATTTT
TRBD1 TRBJ1-3 TRBV19 - CASSIGHRGTGNTIYF TGTGCCAGTAGTATAGGGCACAGGGGTACTGGAAACACCATATATTTT
TRBD1 TRBJ1-1 TRBV19 - CAVRTLPGQSNTEAFF TGTGCCGTACGAACCCTTCCGGGACAGTCGAACACTGAAGCTTTCTTT
- TRBJ2-6 TRBV9 once CASSVGSSGANVLTF TGTGCCAGCAGCGTCGGGAGCTCTGGGGCCAACGTCCTGACTTTC
- TRBJ2-7 TRBV3-1/TRBV3-2 - CASSRRSGFLPYEQYF TGTGCCAGCAGCCGGAGGAGCGGGTTCTTGCCCTACGAGCAGTACTTC
TRBD1 TRBJ2-7 TRBV19 - CASSPGTGGGEQYF TGTGCCAGTAGCCCTGGGACAGGGGGCGGCGAGCAGTACTTC
- TRBJ1-5 TRBV21-1 - CASSKGGPGRDSNQPQHF TGTGCCAGCAGCAAAGGAGGGCCAGGGAGGGATAGCAATCAGCCCCAGCATTTT